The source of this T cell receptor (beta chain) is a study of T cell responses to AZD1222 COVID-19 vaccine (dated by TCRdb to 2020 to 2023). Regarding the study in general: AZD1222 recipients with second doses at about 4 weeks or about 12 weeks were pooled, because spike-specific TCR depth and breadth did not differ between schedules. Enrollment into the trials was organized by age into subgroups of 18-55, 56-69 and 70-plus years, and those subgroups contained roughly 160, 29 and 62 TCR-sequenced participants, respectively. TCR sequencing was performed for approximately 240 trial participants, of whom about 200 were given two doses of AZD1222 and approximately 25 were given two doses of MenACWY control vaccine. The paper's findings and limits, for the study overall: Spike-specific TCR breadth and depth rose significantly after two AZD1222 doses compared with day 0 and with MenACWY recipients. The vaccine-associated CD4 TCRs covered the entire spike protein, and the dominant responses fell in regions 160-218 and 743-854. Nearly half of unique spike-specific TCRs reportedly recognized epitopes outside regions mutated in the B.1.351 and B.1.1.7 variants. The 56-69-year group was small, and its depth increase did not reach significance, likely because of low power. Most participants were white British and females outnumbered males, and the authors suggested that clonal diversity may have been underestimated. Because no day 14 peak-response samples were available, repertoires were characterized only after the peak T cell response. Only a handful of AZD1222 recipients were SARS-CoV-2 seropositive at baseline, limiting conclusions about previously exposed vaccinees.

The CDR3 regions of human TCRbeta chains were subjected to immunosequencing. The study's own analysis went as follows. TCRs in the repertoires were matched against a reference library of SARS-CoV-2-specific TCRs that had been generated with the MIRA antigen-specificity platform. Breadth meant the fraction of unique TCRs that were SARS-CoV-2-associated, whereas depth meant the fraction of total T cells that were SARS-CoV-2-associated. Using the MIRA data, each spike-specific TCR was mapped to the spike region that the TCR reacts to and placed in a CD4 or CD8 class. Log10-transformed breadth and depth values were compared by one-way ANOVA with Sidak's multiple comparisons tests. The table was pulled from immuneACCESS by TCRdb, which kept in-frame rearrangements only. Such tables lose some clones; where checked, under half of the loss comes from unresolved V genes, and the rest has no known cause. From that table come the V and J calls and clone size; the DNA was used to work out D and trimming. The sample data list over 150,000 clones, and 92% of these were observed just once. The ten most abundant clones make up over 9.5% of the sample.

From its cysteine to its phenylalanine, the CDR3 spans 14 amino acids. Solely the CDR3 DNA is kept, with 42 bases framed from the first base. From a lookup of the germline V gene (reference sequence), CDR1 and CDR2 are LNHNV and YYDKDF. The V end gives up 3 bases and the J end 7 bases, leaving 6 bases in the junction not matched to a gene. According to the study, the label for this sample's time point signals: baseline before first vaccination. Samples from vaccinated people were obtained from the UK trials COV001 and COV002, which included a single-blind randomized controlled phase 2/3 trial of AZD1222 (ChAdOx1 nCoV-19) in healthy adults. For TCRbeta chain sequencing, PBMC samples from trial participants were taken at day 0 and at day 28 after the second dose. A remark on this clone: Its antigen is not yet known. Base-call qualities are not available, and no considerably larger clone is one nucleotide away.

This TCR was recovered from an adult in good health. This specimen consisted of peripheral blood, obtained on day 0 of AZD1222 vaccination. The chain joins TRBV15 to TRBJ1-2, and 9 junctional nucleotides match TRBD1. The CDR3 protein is CATSSLQGATGYTF. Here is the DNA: TGTGCCACCAGCAGCTTACAGGGGGCGACTGGCTACACCTTC.